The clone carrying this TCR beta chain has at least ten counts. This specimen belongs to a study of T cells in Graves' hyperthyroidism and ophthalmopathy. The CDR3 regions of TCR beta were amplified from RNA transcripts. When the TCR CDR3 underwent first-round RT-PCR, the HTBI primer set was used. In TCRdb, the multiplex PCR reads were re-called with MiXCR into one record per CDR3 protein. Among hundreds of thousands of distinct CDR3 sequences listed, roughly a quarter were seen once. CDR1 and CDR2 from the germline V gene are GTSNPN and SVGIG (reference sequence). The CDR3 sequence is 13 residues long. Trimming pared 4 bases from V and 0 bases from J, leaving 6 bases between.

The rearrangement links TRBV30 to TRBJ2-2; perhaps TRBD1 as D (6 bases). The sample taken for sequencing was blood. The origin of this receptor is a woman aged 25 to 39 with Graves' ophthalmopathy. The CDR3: CAWTGANTGELFF. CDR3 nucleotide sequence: TGTGCCTGGACAGGGGCGAACACCGGGGAGCTGTTTTTT.